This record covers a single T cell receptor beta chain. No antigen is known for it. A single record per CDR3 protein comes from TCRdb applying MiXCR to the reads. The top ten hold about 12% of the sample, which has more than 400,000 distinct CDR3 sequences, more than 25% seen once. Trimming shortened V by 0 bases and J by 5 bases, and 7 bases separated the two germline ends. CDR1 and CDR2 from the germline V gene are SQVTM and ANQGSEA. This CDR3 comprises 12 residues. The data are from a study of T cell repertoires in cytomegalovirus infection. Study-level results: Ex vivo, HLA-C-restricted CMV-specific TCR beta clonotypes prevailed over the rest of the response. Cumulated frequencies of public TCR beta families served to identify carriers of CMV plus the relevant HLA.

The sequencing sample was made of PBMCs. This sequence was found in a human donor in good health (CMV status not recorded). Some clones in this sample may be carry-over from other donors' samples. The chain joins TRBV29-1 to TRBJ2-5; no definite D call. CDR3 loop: CSVEEGIETQYF. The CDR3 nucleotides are TGCAGCGTTGAAGAGGGCATCGAGACCCAGTACTTC. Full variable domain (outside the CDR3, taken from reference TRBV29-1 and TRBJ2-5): SAVISQKPSRDICQRGTSLTIQCQVDSQVTMMFWYRQQPGQSLTLIATANQGSEATYESGFVIDKFPISRPNLTFSTLTVSNMSPEDSSIYLCSVEEGIETQYFGPGTRLLVL.